The 10 T cell receptor beta chains reported below all come from one sample, sequenced in a study of vaccination and CD4 T cells after COVID-19. Treatment specified: approximately 9-day PBMC culture with coronavirus spike peptide pools or control peptides (ViraFEST assay). The Oncomine TCR Beta short-read assay sequenced DNA from cultured CD4+ T cells. TCRdb re-called the PCR reads through MiXCR, storing one row per CDR3 protein. The table records roughly 12,000 distinct CDR3 sequences, under 60% of them present only once. Their recognized antigens are unknown. The specimen was CD4+ T cells from blood, cultured in vitro. The receptors here all came from a human donor who had recovered from COVID-19.

V usage is TRBV7-3 and J usage is TRBJ1-2, with D possibly matching TRBD1 (6 bases). The CDR3 has 15 amino acids. The V and J ends lost 5 bases and 6 bases respectively, with 19 bases between them. Germline lookup yields CDR1 SGHTA and CDR2 FQGTGA. As DNA, the CDR3 is TGTGCCAGCAGCAATAGGGGTTGGGGGGCTGATGGCTACACCTTC. This gives the protein CASSNRGWGADGYTF.

This clonotype was recorded a few times. The V gene is TRBV20-1, the J gene TRBJ2-5, with D uncertain. Germline loops: CDR1 DFQATT, CDR2 SNEGSKA (reference sequence). Between the trimmed V and J ends, which lost 0 bases and 7 bases, there was a span of 15 bases. The CDR3 is 14 amino acids. The DNA of the CDR3 is TGCAGTGCTAGAGATCCGGCCGTCCTAGGGACCCAGTACTTC. The encoded protein is CSARDPAVLGTQYF.

This chain uses TRBV7-2 with TRBJ2-5; D is undetermined. Trimming removed 8 bases from V and 1 base from J, with 14 bases in between. Looked up from germline, CDR1 is SGHTA and CDR2 is FQGNSA. The CDR3 extends over 14 amino acids. CDR3 sequence: CASQRTEAQETQYF. In nucleotides, the CDR3 is TGTGCCAGCCAACGAACAGAGGCCCAAGAGACCCAGTACTTC.

This rearrangement joins TRBV30 to TRBJ2-1; a possible D gene is TRBD1 (5 bases). The CDR3 is made up of 11 amino acids. Germline assignment: CDR1 GTSNPN and CDR2 SVGIG (reference sequence). The CDR3 loop reads CAGAWGREQFF. The CDR3 bases are TGTGCAGGGGCGTGGGGCCGGGAGCAGTTCTTC.

The sample holds a few counts of this clonotype. The chain employs TRBV15 and TRBJ1-3; D gene ambiguous. Trimming shortened V by 7 bases and J by 0 bases, and 10 bases separated the two germline ends. CDR3 length: 14 amino acids. Germline-derived CDR1 and CDR2 are LNHNV and YYDKDF (reference sequence). The CDR3 bases are TGTGCCACCAAGAGTGGGCTCTCTGGAAACACCATATATTTT. This translates into CATKSGLSGNTIYF.

This sequence joins TRBV11-2 and TRBJ2-3; D possibly corresponds to TRBD1 (6 bases). Trimming left V 2 bases short and J 2 bases short, with 11 bases between. The length of the CDR3 is 15 residues. Germline lookup yields CDR1 SGHAT and CDR2 FQNNGV. The CDR3 loop is CASSLTGHDTDTQYF. CDR3 in DNA: TGTGCCAGCAGCTTAACAGGGCACGACACAGATACGCAGTATTTT.

This sequence joins TRBV7-9 and TRBJ2-3; 7 positions match TRBD2. Germline lookup yields CDR1 SEHNR and CDR2 FQNEAQ (reference sequence). The CDR3 extends over 14 amino acids. The ends lost 4 bases at V and 2 bases at J; junction bases unmatched: 3. For the CDR3, the DNA is TGTGCCAGCAGCTCTCTAGCGGCCACAGATACGCAGTATTTT. Amino acid sequence: CASSSLAATDTQYF.

The chain couples TRBV6-5 to TRBJ1-1; tentative D call: TRBD1 (5 bases). CDR3 size: 16 residues. Germline assignment: CDR1 MNHEY and CDR2 SVGAGI. Trimming took 4 bases from V and 5 from J, leaving 20 bases between them. The DNA for the CDR3 is TGTGCCAGCAGTTCACCGGACATCTCCGCCGGGACTGAAGCTTTCTTT. Its protein product is CASSSPDISAGTEAFF.

The genes are TRBV6-1 and TRBJ2-3, with 12 bases that match TRBD2. J was trimmed by 3 bases and V by 3 bases; bases with no gene match: 1. From germline, CDR1 is MNHNS and CDR2 SASEGT. This CDR3 spans 15 amino acids. CDR3 bases: TGTGCCAGCAGTGAGACTAGCGGGAGAACAGATACGCAGTATTTT. Its protein is CASSETSGRTDTQYF.

This clonotype was detected only a few times. The chain combines TRBV28 with TRBJ1-5, with 7 bases that match TRBD1. Germline V lookup: CDR1 MDHEN, CDR2 SYDVKM. V was pared by 3 bases and J by 0 bases, with 8 bases of the junction left unmatched. The CDR3 contains 17 residues. CDR3: CASSFLGQIYSNQPQHF. DNA of the CDR3: TGTGCCAGCAGTTTTTTGGGACAGATTTATAGCAATCAGCCCCAGCATTTT.